A selection of T cell receptor beta chains follows, all from one sample in a study of cytomegalovirus exposure and HLA in healthy donors. Data came from immunoSEQ multiplex PCR; TCRdb stores just in-frame clones and leaves some out. The sample consists of under 100,000 clones, roughly 96% of them appearing once. The sequenced sample was PBMCs. Every receptor here comes from a woman between 18 and 30 years old in good health and CMV-seronegative. Both conserved end residues are part of each CDR3. The order of the fields is CDR3 length, D gene, V gene, clone size, J gene, CDR3 protein, CDR3 DNA. A D gene is named only where the DNA matches it firmly. Rows give clone size only sometimes, using once, few, many, or a class for an expanded clone.

CDR3 length: 18; D gene: TRBD2; V gene: TRBV7-8; clone size: .; J gene: TRBJ2-7; CDR3 protein: CASNSGNPGLAGVYEQYF; CDR3 DNA: TGTGCCAGCAACTCCGGTAACCCCGGACTAGCGGGAGTTTACGAGCAGTACTTC
CDR3 length: 19; D gene: TRBD1; V gene: TRBV10-3; clone size: .; J gene: TRBJ2-1; CDR3 protein: CASLGGQGASQSSYNEQFF; CDR3 DNA: TGTGCCTCACTCGGGGGACAGGGAGCTTCCCAGAGCTCCTACAATGAGCAGTTCTTC
CDR3 length: 15; D gene: TRBD2; V gene: TRBV4-2; clone size: .; J gene: TRBJ2-1; CDR3 protein: CASSQGLAVYNEQFF; CDR3 DNA: TGTGCCAGCAGCCAAGGACTAGCGGTCTACAATGAGCAGTTCTTC
CDR3 length: 16; D gene: TRBD1; V gene: TRBV6-6; clone size: .; J gene: TRBJ1-4; CDR3 protein: CASTLTGVRTNEKLFF; CDR3 DNA: TGTGCCAGCACCTTGACAGGGGTCAGAACTAATGAAAAACTGTTTTTT
CDR3 length: 14; D gene: TRBD2; V gene: TRBV18; clone size: .; J gene: TRBJ2-5; CDR3 protein: CATGGTSGVETQYF; CDR3 DNA: TGTGCCACCGGCGGCACTAGCGGGGTAGAGACCCAGTACTTC
CDR3 length: 14; D gene: TRBD1; V gene: TRBV7-2; clone size: .; J gene: TRBJ2-1; CDR3 protein: CASSLVQGAYEQFF; CDR3 DNA: TGTGCCAGCAGCTTAGTACAGGGGGCCTATGAGCAGTTCTTC
CDR3 length: 19; D gene: TRBD2; V gene: TRBV7-9; clone size: .; J gene: TRBJ2-5; CDR3 protein: CASSLLPLASGYFQETQYF; CDR3 DNA: TGTGCCAGCAGCTTATTACCGCTGGCTAGCGGATATTTCCAAGAGACCCAGTACTTC
CDR3 length: 12; D gene: .; V gene: TRBV10-3; clone size: .; J gene: TRBJ2-5; CDR3 protein: CAISDLQETQYF; CDR3 DNA: TGTGCCATCAGTGACCTTCAAGAGACCCAGTACTTC
CDR3 length: 12; D gene: .; V gene: TRBV28; clone size: .; J gene: TRBJ2-3; CDR3 protein: CASSYSTDTQYF; CDR3 DNA: TGTGCCAGCAGCTACAGCACAGATACGCAGTATTTT
CDR3 length: 15; D gene: .; V gene: TRBV11-2; clone size: .; J gene: TRBJ2-7; CDR3 protein: CASSFRERSSYEQYF; CDR3 DNA: TGTGCCAGCAGCTTTCGGGAGCGGAGCTCCTACGAGCAGTACTTC
CDR3 length: 15; D gene: TRBD1; V gene: TRBV6-1; clone size: .; J gene: TRBJ2-7; CDR3 protein: CASSERKDRAYEQYF; CDR3 DNA: TGTGCCAGCAGTGAAAGAAAGGACAGGGCCTACGAGCAGTACTTC
CDR3 length: 13; D gene: .; V gene: TRBV7-8; clone size: .; J gene: TRBJ2-7; CDR3 protein: CASSLAQVYEQYF; CDR3 DNA: TGTGCCAGCAGCTTGGCCCAAGTCTACGAGCAGTACTTC
CDR3 length: 13; D gene: .; V gene: TRBV25-1; clone size: .; J gene: TRBJ1-3; CDR3 protein: CASSEWPGNTIYF; CDR3 DNA: TGTGCCAGCAGTGAATGGCCCGGAAACACCATATATTTT
CDR3 length: 19; D gene: TRBD2; V gene: TRBV7-9; clone size: .; J gene: TRBJ2-1; CDR3 protein: CASSLGTSKSPRSYNEQFF; CDR3 DNA: TGTGCCAGCAGCTTAGGGACTAGCAAGTCTCCTCGCTCCTACAATGAGCAGTTCTTC
CDR3 length: 11; D gene: .; V gene: TRBV20-1; clone size: .; J gene: TRBJ2-7; CDR3 protein: CSASEGREQYF; CDR3 DNA: TGCAGTGCTTCGGAGGGCCGCGAGCAGTACTTC
CDR3 length: 12; D gene: .; V gene: TRBV6-5; clone size: .; J gene: TRBJ2-7; CDR3 protein: CASSAGGYEQYF; CDR3 DNA: TGTGCCAGCAGTGCCGGTGGCTACGAGCAGTACTTC
CDR3 length: 14; D gene: .; V gene: TRBV6-5; clone size: .; J gene: TRBJ1-2; CDR3 protein: CASSSQVSNYGYTF; CDR3 DNA: TGTGCCAGCAGTTCACAGGTCTCTAACTATGGCTACACCTTC
CDR3 length: 17; D gene: .; V gene: TRBV5-1; clone size: .; J gene: TRBJ2-2; CDR3 protein: CASSLSPGSVMPGELFF; CDR3 DNA: TGCGCCAGCAGCCTGAGCCCAGGGTCCGTCATGCCCGGGGAGCTGTTTTTT
CDR3 length: 14; D gene: .; V gene: TRBV2; clone size: once; J gene: TRBJ2-7; CDR3 protein: CASSEFVTSYEQYF; CDR3 DNA: TGTGCCAGCAGTGAATTCGTGACTAGTTATGAGCAGTACTTC
CDR3 length: 13; D gene: .; V gene: TRBV19; clone size: .; J gene: TRBJ1-2; CDR3 protein: CASSISGAYGYTF; CDR3 DNA: TGTGCCAGTAGTATTTCAGGTGCATATGGCTACACCTTC
CDR3 length: 14; D gene: .; V gene: TRBV18; clone size: once; J gene: TRBJ1-2; CDR3 protein: CASSRIRDGYGYTF; CDR3 DNA: TGTGCCAGCTCACGTATCAGGGATGGCTATGGCTACACCTTC
CDR3 length: 13; D gene: .; V gene: TRBV19; clone size: .; J gene: TRBJ2-7; CDR3 protein: CASSRTATYEQYF; CDR3 DNA: TGTGCCAGTAGTCGGACAGCCACCTACGAGCAGTACTTC
CDR3 length: 14; D gene: .; V gene: TRBV6-5; clone size: few; J gene: TRBJ1-2; CDR3 protein: CASSSQGGGYGYTF; CDR3 DNA: TGTGCCAGCAGTTCACAGGGCGGTGGCTATGGCTACACCTTC
CDR3 length: 18; D gene: TRBD2; V gene: TRBV7-2; clone size: .; J gene: TRBJ2-7; CDR3 protein: CASSPTPLAGGYSYEQYF; CDR3 DNA: TGTGCCAGCAGCCCCACACCACTAGCGGGAGGATATTCTTACGAGCAGTACTTC
CDR3 length: 13; D gene: .; V gene: TRBV5-1; clone size: .; J gene: TRBJ2-1; CDR3 protein: CASSWGGAGEQFF; CDR3 DNA: TGCGCCAGCAGCTGGGGGGGGGCTGGTGAGCAGTTCTTC
CDR3 length: 15; D gene: TRBD1; V gene: TRBV15; clone size: .; J gene: TRBJ2-2; CDR3 protein: CATSNWDRDTGELFF; CDR3 DNA: TGTGCCACCAGCAACTGGGACAGGGACACCGGGGAGCTGTTTTTT
CDR3 length: 13; D gene: .; V gene: TRBV27; clone size: .; J gene: TRBJ2-2; CDR3 protein: CASSFRESGELFF; CDR3 DNA: TGTGCCAGCAGTTTTCGAGAATCCGGGGAGCTGTTTTTT
CDR3 length: 16; D gene: .; V gene: TRBV5-1; clone size: .; J gene: TRBJ2-3; CDR3 protein: CASSPPGTPPTDTQYF; CDR3 DNA: TGCGCCAGCAGCCCCCCAGGGACACCACCCACAGATACGCAGTATTTT
CDR3 length: 16; D gene: TRBD1; V gene: TRBV27; clone size: .; J gene: TRBJ1-6; CDR3 protein: CASSRTGVFEGSPLHF; CDR3 DNA: TGTGCCAGCAGTCGGACAGGGGTTTTCGAAGGGTCACCCCTCCACTTT
CDR3 length: 18; D gene: TRBD2; V gene: TRBV27; clone size: once; J gene: TRBJ2-7; CDR3 protein: CASSFQGLASGLQVEQYF; CDR3 DNA: TGTGCCAGCAGTTTTCAGGGCCTCGCTAGCGGGTTACAGGTCGAGCAGTACTTC
CDR3 length: 14; D gene: .; V gene: TRBV5-1; clone size: .; J gene: TRBJ2-1; CDR3 protein: CASSLSGLSNEQFF; CDR3 DNA: TGCGCCAGCAGCTTGAGTGGGCTAAGCAATGAGCAGTTCTTC
CDR3 length: 15; D gene: .; V gene: TRBV7-8; clone size: once; J gene: TRBJ1-2; CDR3 protein: CASSLYLAQGNGYTF; CDR3 DNA: TGTGCCAGCAGCTTATATCTGGCACAGGGTAACGGCTACACCTTC
CDR3 length: 14; D gene: TRBD1; V gene: TRBV28; clone size: .; J gene: TRBJ2-3; CDR3 protein: CASRRQGATDTQYF; CDR3 DNA: TGTGCCAGCAGACGACAGGGGGCCACAGATACGCAGTATTTT
CDR3 length: 15; D gene: .; V gene: TRBV28; clone size: .; J gene: TRBJ1-4; CDR3 protein: CASSLREGFNEKLFF; CDR3 DNA: TGTGCCAGCAGTTTAAGGGAGGGTTTTAATGAAAAACTGTTTTTT
CDR3 length: 17; D gene: TRBD1; V gene: TRBV18; clone size: .; J gene: TRBJ1-2; CDR3 protein: CASSPILGTGAIDGYTF; CDR3 DNA: TGTGCCAGCTCACCAATTCTCGGGACAGGGGCGATTGATGGCTACACCTTC